The 13 T cell receptor beta chains below were found in one sample sequenced in a study of control samples from healthy donors and cancer patients. The repertoire was sequenced with immunoSEQ multiplex PCR; TCRdb's copy has only in-frame clones and lacks some. The repertoire holds approximately 70,000 clones, with approximately 84% as singletons. Specimen: blood. The receptors here all came from a man aged 45-65 years in good health.

The chain employs TRBV5-6 and TRBJ1-2; no definite D call. The V end was cut by 1 base, the J end by 1 base, with 14 bases between. Germline-derived CDR1 and CDR2 are SGHDT and YYEEEE. The CDR3 runs 16 residues. DNA for the CDR3: TGTGCCAGCAGCTTGTATCTAAGCGACCGTAACTATGGCTACACCTTC. It is translated as CASSLYLSDRNYGYTF. Complete variable domain (other parts from reference TRBV5-6 and TRBJ1-2): DAGVTQSPTHLIKTRGQQVTLRCSPKSGHDTVSWYQQALGQGPQFIFQYYEEEERQRGNFPDRFSGHQFPNYSSELNVNALLLGDSALYLCASSLYLSDRNYGYTFGSGTRLTVV.

This clone showed up just once. The chain links TRBV5-4 to TRBJ1-1, with TRBD1 as a possible D gene (6 bases). This CDR3 region has 16 residues. CDR1 is SGHNT and CDR2 is YYREEE in the germline V gene (reference sequence). V dropped 0 bases and J dropped 0 bases, with 12 bases sitting between them. The CDR3 nucleotides read TGTGCCAGCAGCTTGGGGGGGCTTTTCATGAACACTGAAGCTTTCTTT. Amino acid sequence: CASSLGGLFMNTEAFF.

The chain joins TRBV7-2 to TRBJ1-1; D not certain. Germline values: CDR1 SGHTA, CDR2 FQGNSA. Trimming took off 1 base at V and 3 bases at J, with 6 bases between the two ends. The CDR3 runs to 13 residues. CDR3 in DNA: TGTGCCAGCAGCTTAGAGTCCTACACTGAAGCTTTCTTT. This sequence encodes CASSLESYTEAFF.

The chain employs TRBV7-2 and TRBJ1-6; perhaps TRBD1 as D (5 bases). The CDR3 is 14 residues long. Trimming stripped 10 bases from V and 7 bases from J, with 17 bases between. Per the germline V gene, CDR1 is SGHTA and CDR2 is FQGNSA. As DNA, the CDR3 is TGTGCCACCCAAATTTGGGGGGAAAATTCACCCCTCCACTTT. Protein product: CATQIWGENSPLHF.

The rearrangement joins TRBV20-1 to TRBJ1-1; D remains unclear. CDR3 length equals 11 residues. Trimming cost V 3 bases and J 6 bases, with 8 bases left between them. CDR1 is DFQATT and CDR2 is SNEGSKA in the germline V gene (reference sequence). In nucleotides, the CDR3 is TGCAGTGCTAGTTTGTCCTCTGAAGCTTTCTTT. Amino acid sequence: CSASLSSEAFF.

This clone occurred once. The CDR3 loop is CASSKGATLGYTF. The CDR3 DNA reads TGCGCCAGCAGCAAGGGGGCAACCCTTGGCTACACCTTC. V usage is TRBV5-1 and J usage is TRBJ1-2; the match to TRBD1 covers 7 bases. The CDR3 length is 13 residues. With V trimmed by 4 bases and J by 7 bases, 7 bases remained unmatched. The germline V gene encodes CDR1 SGHRS and CDR2 YFSETQ.

The chain joins TRBV11-2 to TRBJ1-2, with a weak D call TRBD1 (6 bases). Germline lookup yields CDR1 SGHAT and CDR2 FQNNGV. Trimming cost V 1 base and J 4 bases, with 10 bases left between them. This CDR3 comprises 14 residues. In nucleotides, the CDR3 is TGTGCCAGCAGCTTAGGGGGGCCTTCCTATGGCTACACCTTC. It yields the protein CASSLGGPSYGYTF.

V gene TRBV11-3 combines with J gene TRBJ1-2, with D hard to call. Germline V CDR1 and CDR2: SGHNT, YENEEA. The CDR3 has 13 residues. Between the trimmed V and J ends, which lost 5 bases and 7 bases, there was a span of 14 bases. The CDR3: CASSATSRSGYTF. Written as DNA, the CDR3 is TGTGCCAGCAGCGCCACTTCTCGCAGTGGCTACACCTTC.

The CDR3 DNA is TGTGCCAGCAGCTTGGGGACAGGGGGCATCTATGGCTACACCTTC. As protein: CASSLGTGGIYGYTF. J is TRBJ1-2 and V is TRBV7-9, with TRBD1 matching over 12 bases. Germline V gene sequence: CDR1 SEHNR, CDR2 FQNEAQ (reference sequence). This CDR3 has 15 amino acids. After removal of 3 bases from V and 4 bases from J, the junction contained 3 bases not matched to a gene.

This chain uses TRBV6-6 with TRBJ1-5; TRBD1 aligns across 10 bases. The ends lost 4 bases at V and 4 bases at J; junction bases unmatched: 4. The CDR3 is 15 amino acids. Germline V gene data show CDR1 as MNHNY and CDR2 as SVGAGI (reference sequence). CDR3: CASSSGQGINQPQHF. CDR3 nucleotide sequence: TGTGCCAGCAGTTCGGGACAGGGGATTAATCAGCCCCAGCATTTT.

The V and J genes are TRBV29-1 and TRBJ2-1; D is unclear. V lost 1 base and J 13 bases, leaving 5 bases between the germline ends. This CDR3 spans 9 amino acids. Germline CDR1 is SQVTM and CDR2 is ANQGSEA. The CDR3 loop is CSVEGPQFF. CDR3 DNA: TGCAGCGTTGAAGGACCCCAGTTCTTC.

The gene calls are TRBV6-6 and TRBJ2-1; TRBD2 agrees at 8 bases. The CDR3 totals 12 residues. CDR1 is MNHNY, CDR2 SVGAGI, per germline (reference sequence). The trim removed 8 bases at V and 14 bases at J, leaving 11 bases unmatched. The chain's CDR3 is CASDHSGGGKFF. The CDR3 DNA reads TGTGCCAGCGACCACTCCGGGGGGGGAAAGTTCTTC.

The chain employs TRBV20-1 and TRBJ2-1; TRBD2 matches 13 bases. Germline-derived CDR1 and CDR2 are DFQATT and SNEGSKA (reference sequence). V lost 3 bases, J lost 3 bases, and 8 bases stayed unmatched. The CDR3 has 17 residues. CDR3 loop: CSASTSGGARIYNEQFF. The DNA of the CDR3 is TGCAGTGCTAGTACTAGCGGGGGGGCTCGGATCTACAATGAGCAGTTCTTC.